The 27 T cell receptor beta chains listed next were all sequenced from one sample in a study of Ad26.COV2.S vaccination and SARS-CoV-2 variants. Treatment defined: around 19 received Ad26.COV2.S at low or high dose, single or two shots; 5 received placebo; per-sample allocation not given. The study sampled participants on day 63 after the first vaccine or placebo injection. Sequencing was performed with immunoSEQ multiplex PCR; in TCRdb, only in-frame clones are kept and a portion is missing. The sample gives almost 400,000 clones, approximately 90% of which show up once; 1.5% to 2% is in the top ten. The material sequenced was peripheral blood, taken in a trial of Ad26.COV2.S vaccine versus placebo. All receptors come from a person between 18 and 60 years old who received the Ad26.COV2.S COVID-19 vaccine or a placebo.

The CDR3: CASSPPTVNEKLFF. The CDR3 nucleotides read TGTGCCAGCAGTCCCCCGACGGTTAATGAAAAACTGTTTTTT. The chain uses TRBV28 and TRBJ1-4; D uncertain. V gave up 5 bases and J gave up 4 bases, with 11 bases separating them. The germline gives CDR1 MDHEN, CDR2 SYDVKM. The CDR3 runs to 14 residues.

To note about this clone: Other DNA sequences in the same sample also yield this CDR3. The chain uses TRBV24-1 and TRBJ1-4; the D is unclear. There are 15 residues in the CDR3. Trimming shortened V by 3 bases and J by 5 bases, and 12 bases separated the two germline ends. Germline V CDR1 and CDR2: KGHDR, SFDVKD. Here the CDR3 DNA reads TGTGCCACCAGTGATAGAGGACTAGGAAATGAAAAACTGTTTTTT. Encoded protein: CATSDRGLGNEKLFF.

This chain links TRBV28 with TRBJ1-2; D is unresolved. CDR1 is MDHEN, CDR2 SYDVKM, per germline. The CDR3 is made up of 19 amino acids. V lost 3 bases and J lost 0, with 23 bases in between. CDR3 sequence reads: CASSFSPLSWGSPNYGYTF. The CDR3 bases are TGTGCCAGCAGTTTCTCTCCGCTGTCCTGGGGATCGCCTAACTATGGCTACACCTTC.

This CDR3 is CASSQDTGLAGSSGANVLTF. CDR3 coding DNA: TGTGCCAGCAGCCAAGATACAGGACTAGCGGGTAGCTCTGGGGCCAACGTCCTGACTTTC. The chain joins TRBV3-1 (or the pseudogene TRBV3-2) to TRBJ2-6, with TRBD2 identical over 11 bases. Germline values: CDR1 LGHDT, CDR2 YNNKEL (reference sequence). The CDR3 covers 20 residues. Trimming took 0 bases from V and 0 from J; bases not matched to a gene: 7.

Written as DNA, the CDR3 is TGCGCCAGCAGCCAAGGACAGACTGGGGCCAACGTCCTGACTTTC. Translation gives CASSQGQTGANVLTF. The chain combines TRBV4-1 with TRBJ2-6; a weak D match, TRBD1 (5 bases). Germline lookup yields CDR1 MGHRA and CDR2 YSYEKL. The ends were cut back, 1 base at V and 2 bases at J, with 6 bases in the middle. This CDR3 contains 15 residues.

As DNA, the CDR3 is TGTGCCATCAGTACCACTAGCGGGGAAAGTTCCTACAATGAGCAGTTCTTC. Its translation is CAISTTSGESSYNEQFF. The gene calls are TRBV10-3 and TRBJ2-1; the match to TRBD2 covers 10 bases. The germline V gene encodes CDR1 ENHRY and CDR2 SYGVKD. CDR3 length equals 17 residues. V lost 5 bases, J lost 1 base, and 8 bases stayed unmatched.

This chain joins TRBV6-5 and TRBJ1-1; D is unresolved. This CDR3 has 12 amino acids. V shed 4 bases and J shed 5 bases, with 8 bases lying between them. Germline V gene data show CDR1 as MNHEY and CDR2 as SVGAGI. In DNA form, the CDR3 reads TGTGCCAGCAGTTCCCGGCGAACTGAAGCTTTCTTT. This codes for CASSSRRTEAFF.

The chain links TRBV2 to TRBJ2-6, with D unresolved. V was trimmed by 7 bases and J by 2 bases, leaving 9 bases between them. Germline V gene data show CDR1 as SNHLY and CDR2 as FYNNEI. The CDR3 is 14 amino acids. In DNA, the CDR3 is TGTGCCAGCAATGGGGTAGCTGGGGCCAACGTCCTGACTTTC. Amino acid sequence: CASNGVAGANVLTF.

The chain combines TRBV6-5 with TRBJ2-1, with unresolved D. CDR1 and CDR2 from the germline V gene are MNHEY and SVGAGI. The CDR3 is made up of 15 amino acids. V dropped 2 bases and J dropped 1 base, with 9 bases sitting between them. CDR3 coding DNA: TGTGCCAGCAGTTACAGGGCGTCTTCCTACAATGAGCAGTTCTTC. It yields the protein CASSYRASSYNEQFF.

The chain joins TRBV2 to TRBJ2-3; possible D gene TRBD2, 6 bases. The CDR3 is 17 amino acids. Germline loops: CDR1 SNHLY, CDR2 FYNNEI. The germline V and J ends were trimmed by 4 bases and 3 bases, with 20 bases remaining between them. The CDR3, as DNA: TGTGCCAGCAGTGGAAGGGACGGGAGTGGTTCAACAGATACGCAGTATTTT. Translation gives CASSGRDGSGSTDTQYF.

The CDR3 DNA reads TGTGCCACCAGCAGAGATCGGGGGGCCCCTCGTGTCGCGCAGTACTTC. Its protein is CATSRDRGAPRVAQYF. V and J are TRBV15 and TRBJ2-7; D is perhaps TRBD2 (7 bases). Germline assignment: CDR1 LNHNV and CDR2 YYDKDF (reference sequence). The V end was cut by 0 bases, the J end by 9 bases, with 21 bases between. The CDR3 is 16 residues long.

This chain uses TRBV11-2 with TRBJ1-1, with D perhaps matching TRBD1 (6 bases). This CDR3 is built from 15 residues. CDR1 is SGHAT and CDR2 is FQNNGV in the germline V gene. V lost 5 bases to trimming and J lost 5 bases, with 18 bases between them. The CDR3 sequence: CASSPTQGTSTEAFF. The CDR3 DNA reads as TGTGCCAGCAGCCCAACACAGGGTACATCAACTGAAGCTTTCTTT.

The table lists this clone with a count of one. Lacking the conserved final phenylalanine or tryptophan, this CDR3 likely reflects a read error. The DNA is omitted, as the CDR3 cannot be located on it reliably, and the CDR3 follows TCRdb's listing. CDR3 residues: CASSKVETRSP. The V call is TRBV21-1, the J call TRBJ2-7; TRBD2 was called by the table and not checked on the DNA. TRBV21-1 is marked as a pseudogene. The CDR3 region is 11 residues in length, termini included.

This clone is a singleton in its sample. The chain has TRBV5-4 and TRBJ2-1; 10 positions match TRBD2. CDR1 and CDR2 (germline): SGHNT, YYREEE (reference sequence). J lost 0 bases, V lost 3 bases, and 9 bases had no gene match. This CDR3 has 18 residues. CDR3 bases: TGTGCCAGCAGCTCCGGCGGGGCTAGCGGGAGCTCCTACAATGAGCAGTTCTTC. The encoded protein is CASSSGGASGSSYNEQFF.

CDR3 residues: CASRLPFSRRPGLPSYNEQFF. In DNA, the CDR3 is TGTGCAAGTCGCTTACCTTTCAGTCGGAGGCCGGGACTGCCCTCCTACAATGAGCAGTTCTTC. This chain connects TRBV12-2 to TRBJ2-1; the table's D call, TRBD2, has no DNA check behind it. TRBV12-2 is flagged as a pseudogene. The CDR3 contains 21 residues.

The chain links TRBV5-1 to TRBJ2-5, with 7 bases fitting TRBD1. V lost 4 bases, J lost 1 base, and 1 base stayed unmatched. Germline CDR1 is SGHRS and CDR2 is YFSETQ. This CDR3 is 13 amino acids long. The CDR3 nucleotides are TGCGCCAGCAGCAGGGGGCCCCAAGAGACCCAGTACTTC. Its protein is CASSRGPQETQYF.

In its sample, this clone was seen once. The rearrangement uses TRBV2 and TRBJ2-4, with 8 bases that match TRBD2. The V gene end was trimmed by 9 bases and the J gene end by 7 bases; junction bases not matched to a gene: 8. The CDR3 totals 13 residues. CDR1 and CDR2 from the germline V gene are SNHLY and FYNNEI. The CDR3, as DNA: TGTGCCAGTACCAATGAGCGGGGGAACATTCAGTACTTC. It codes for CASTNERGNIQYF.

This clone showed up just once. The CDR3 spells CASSFGGVGASAFF. The CDR3 nucleotides read TGTGCCAGCAGTTTTGGAGGGGTCGGGGCAAGTGCTTTCTTT. The chain uses TRBV27 and TRBJ1-1, with a tentative D call TRBD1 (5 bases). V was trimmed by 3 bases and J by 11 bases, leaving 19 bases between them. Germline V lookup: CDR1 MNHEY, CDR2 SMNVEV (reference sequence). This CDR3 has 14 amino acids.

The chain combines TRBV28 with TRBJ2-5; D possibly matches TRBD1 or TRBD2 (6 bases each). The CDR3 totals 13 residues. CDR1 MDHEN and CDR2 SYDVKM come from the germline V gene. V lost 3 bases and J 5 bases, leaving 10 bases between the germline ends. CDR3 region: CASSFGGLETQYF. In nucleotides, the CDR3 is TGTGCCAGCAGTTTTGGGGGGCTGGAGACCCAGTACTTC.

The chain recombines TRBV7-3 with TRBJ2-3, with 7 positions matching TRBD2. V gave up 5 bases and J gave up 3 bases; unmatched junction bases: 5. Looked up from germline, CDR1 is SGHTA and CDR2 is FQGTGA. This CDR3 is built from 14 residues. The CDR3 loop is CASSTGLETDTQYF. CDR3 nucleotides: TGTGCCAGCAGCACCGGACTAGAGACAGATACGCAGTATTTT. Variable domain in full (rest from reference TRBV7-3 and TRBJ2-3): GAGVSQTPSNKVTEKGKYVELRCDPISGHTALYWYRQSLGQGPEFLIYFQGTGAADDSGLPNDRFFAVRPEGSVSTLKIQRTERGDSAVYLCASSTGLETDTQYFGPGTRLTVL.

The chain employs TRBV14 and TRBJ1-2, with a possible D match to TRBD1 (6 bases). CDR3 length equals 15 residues. Between the trimmed V and J ends, which lost 0 bases and 4 bases, there was a span of 12 bases. CDR1 is SGHDN and CDR2 is FVKESK in the germline V gene. CDR3 nucleotide sequence: TGTGCCAGCAGCCAAGATCTGCGGGACACCTATGGCTACACCTTC. Its translation is CASSQDLRDTYGYTF.

This chain connects TRBV5-4 to TRBJ2-5, with D possibly matching TRBD2 (5 bases). Trimming pared 4 bases from V and 1 base from J, leaving 11 bases between. The CDR3 is made up of 14 amino acids. The germline CDR1 and CDR2 sequences are SGHNT and YYREEE (reference sequence). CDR3 amino acids: CASSLIRGQETQYF. CDR3 in DNA: TGTGCCAGCAGCCTGATTCGGGGCCAAGAGACCCAGTACTTC.

As DNA, the CDR3 is TGTGCCAGCAGCTTGGGGTCGGAGGGAATGAACTACGAGCAGTACTTC. This encodes CASSLGSEGMNYEQYF. The chain carries TRBV5-4 and TRBJ2-7; tentatively, D is TRBD2 (6 bases). The germline CDR1 and CDR2 sequences are SGHNT and YYREEE (reference sequence). The CDR3 totals 16 residues. The V and J ends lost 0 bases and 3 bases respectively, with 16 bases between them.

The chain uses TRBV28 and TRBJ2-7; possibly TRBD1 or TRBD2 for D (5 bases each). Germline values: CDR1 MDHEN, CDR2 SYDVKM. Trimming took 6 bases from V and 3 from J, leaving 15 bases between them. The CDR3 consists of 14 residues. CDR3 protein: CASRLPGRDYEQYF. In nucleotides, the CDR3 is TGTGCCAGCAGATTACCGGGACGGGACTACGAGCAGTACTTC.

This sequence joins TRBV12-3 or TRBV12-4 and TRBJ2-4; D remains ambiguous. V lost 3 bases, J lost 3 bases, and 3 bases lay in between. The CDR3 has 12 residues. This chain's CDR3 is CASSFSKNIQYF. The CDR3 DNA follows: TGTGCCAGCAGTTTTAGCAAAAACATTCAGTACTTC.

V usage is TRBV9 and J usage is TRBJ2-1; D might be TRBD1 (5 bases). This CDR3 is 13 amino acids long. V was clipped by 0 bases and J by 7 bases, with 8 bases between them. Germline assignment: CDR1 SGDLS and CDR2 YYNGEE. The CDR3 DNA sequence: TGTGCCAGCAGCGTAGGGGGCTCTAATGAGCAGTTCTTC. Translating gives CASSVGGSNEQFF.

The J gene is TRBJ2-7, the V gene TRBV15; 9 bases match TRBD2. The J segment lost 7 bases and the V segment lost 1 base, leaving 8 bases of the junction unmatched. The CDR3 has 15 residues. CDR1 is LNHNV, CDR2 YYDKDF, per germline (reference sequence). The CDR3: CATSRGAGLAGEQYF. CDR3 coding DNA: TGTGCCACCAGCAGAGGAGCGGGACTAGCAGGGGAGCAGTACTTC.